This is a list of T cell receptor beta chains from one sample in a study of CD8+ T cells in alopecia areata. Generated by immunoSEQ multiplex PCR, the TCRdb table keeps only in-frame clones and is missing some. The data show 170,000 or so clones, about 71% seen once. The sequences come from CD4+ T cells sorted from blood, collected at week 4, from a patient treated with tofacitinib. Receptors originate from a human donor with alopecia areata. Both conserved end residues are part of each CDR3. The order of the fields is J gene, V gene, clone size, D gene, CDR3 protein, CDR3 DNA. A D gene is named only where the DNA matches it firmly. Size tells how often a clone was seen (once, few, many) or the class of an expanded clone, and some rows leave it out.

J gene: TRBJ1-1; V gene: TRBV6-5; clone size: -; D gene: TRBD1; CDR3 protein: CASSPTGENTEAFF; CDR3 DNA: TGTGCCAGCAGCCCTACAGGGGAGAACACTGAAGCTTTCTTT
J gene: TRBJ2-5; V gene: TRBV5-1; clone size: -; D gene: -; CDR3 protein: CASSFGLLQETQYF; CDR3 DNA: TGCGCCAGCAGCTTTGGTCTGTTACAAGAGACCCAGTACTTC
J gene: TRBJ2-3; V gene: TRBV4-1; clone size: -; D gene: -; CDR3 protein: CASSREPSTDTQYF; CDR3 DNA: TGCGCCAGCAGCCGAGAACCGAGCACAGATACGCAGTATTTT
J gene: TRBJ1-6; V gene: TRBV2; clone size: -; D gene: -; CDR3 protein: CASSEGARGGSPLHF; CDR3 DNA: TGTGCCAGCAGTGAGGGGGCCAGGGGCGGTTCACCCCTCCACTTT
J gene: TRBJ1-1; V gene: TRBV29-1; clone size: -; D gene: -; CDR3 protein: CSVAEGAITEAFF; CDR3 DNA: TGCAGCGTTGCGGAGGGCGCGATCACTGAAGCTTTCTTT
J gene: TRBJ1-2; V gene: TRBV6-6; clone size: -; D gene: -; CDR3 protein: CASRELRGTWDGYTF; CDR3 DNA: TGTGCCAGCAGGGAACTCCGAGGGACCTGGGATGGCTACACCTTC
J gene: TRBJ2-1; V gene: TRBV9; clone size: few; D gene: -; CDR3 protein: CASSVDGLSYNEQFF; CDR3 DNA: TGTGCCAGCAGCGTAGATGGGCTATCCTACAATGAGCAGTTCTTC
J gene: TRBJ2-1; V gene: TRBV11-2; clone size: -; D gene: -; CDR3 protein: CASSLGRNEQFF; CDR3 DNA: TGTGCCAGCAGCTTAGGGCGGAATGAGCAGTTCTTC
J gene: TRBJ1-1; V gene: TRBV19; clone size: -; D gene: -; CDR3 protein: CASSIARRGVNTEAFF; CDR3 DNA: TGTGCCAGTAGTATAGCCCGTCGGGGAGTAAACACTGAAGCTTTCTTT
J gene: TRBJ2-3; V gene: TRBV5-6; clone size: -; D gene: -; CDR3 protein: CASSLFTDTQYF; CDR3 DNA: TGTGCCAGCAGCCTATTCACAGATACGCAGTATTTT
J gene: TRBJ1-2; V gene: TRBV18; clone size: -; D gene: -; CDR3 protein: CASSPTTLNYGYTF; CDR3 DNA: TGTGCCAGCTCACCGACCACATTGAACTATGGCTACACCTTC